This T cell receptor beta chain was documented in a study of CD8+ T cells in alopecia areata (dated by TCRdb to between 2017 and 2018). Broadly, across the study: Treated patients were enrolled in an open-label pilot trial of oral tofacitinib at 5 to 10 mg twice daily for moderate-to-severe alopecia areata. Clonality in the scalp was compared among normal scalp (n=4), patchy alopecia areata scalp (n=8), and alopecia totalis/universalis scalp (n=8). Tofacitinib was given for 6 to 18 months, followed by 6 months of follow-up off drug to assess delayed response and recurrence. RNA was obtained with the PAXgene miRNA kit for fixed scalp, the miRNeasy kit for PBMCs, and the RNeasy kit for mouse skin. The study used high-throughput TCRbeta sequencing to examine T cell clonal expansion in alopecia areata, in both the C3H/HeJ mouse model and human patients. TCRbeta CDR3 regions were amplified by immunoSEQ multiplex PCR with 35 Vbeta forward and 13 Jbeta reverse primers. Tofacitinib-treated patients had biopsies at baseline and at 4 and 24 weeks of treatment, with a later scalp biopsy in several patients. The SALT score, which quantifies the percentage of affected scalp surface area, was used to measure disease severity in treated patients. In humans, TCRbeta sequencing was performed on scalp tissue and on sorted CD4+ and CD8+ peripheral blood T cells from healthy controls and from patients with patchy or totalis/universalis alopecia areata.

Receptor amplification or capture employed the immunoSEQ multiplex PCR assay. For TCR sequencing, RNA was extracted from every sample and reverse transcribed into cDNA to serve as template. First-strand cDNA was synthesized with SuperScript III using a 2:1 mix of oligo-dT and random hexamers. A synthetic immune receptor repertoire was used to assess amplification bias, and residual bias was removed computationally. In the paper's pipeline: Raw reads were preprocessed to remove errors, and CDR3 was defined according to IMGT conventions as the region from the conserved cysteine to phenylalanine. Clonality was calculated as 1 minus Shannon entropy normalized by log2 of the number of productive unique TCRs. Whether each scalp clone was CD4 or CD8 was inferred by checking scalp TCRbeta sequences against the CD4 and CD8 repertoires from sorted blood. This is the immuneACCESS table as TCRdb keeps it, with only in-frame sequences that have V and J called. A part of the clones is gone; compared with another copy, unresolved V genes explain less than half, and the rest is unexplained. V and J calls plus clone size are reproduced from that table; the DNA served to infer D and trimming. The sample table records 120,000 or so clones; around 63% of these occur just once. Of the sample, 5.7% falls within the top ten clones.

In this sample, this clone turned up many times. The clone's antigen remains unknown. No qualities accompany the bases; no much larger clone lies one base away. Reading the label with the study, this specimen's time point is: approximately 4 weeks on oral tofacitinib. In the paper's terms, the treatment or condition label means: oral pan-JAK inhibitor, 5-10 mg twice daily. From alopecia areata patients, peripheral blood was collected along with lesional scalp punch biopsies. PBMCs were isolated by density centrifugation and stained for CD3, CD4 and CD8, after which CD4+ and CD8+ T cells were sorted on a FACSAria. Beyond this particular receptor, the publication reports: Because the treated cohort was small and included a single nonresponder, larger studies are needed to assess links between baseline CD8+ expansion and response. During tofacitinib treatment, many expanded lesional clones remained in scalp and blood, and this persistence may partly explain relapse after treatment is stopped. Scalp TCR repertoire analysis is complicated because resident alphabeta T cells in normal human skin are also sequenced, whereas mouse skin is dominated by gammadelta T cells. Tofacitinib significantly lowered scalp clonality and the number of expanded CD8+ clones among the top 100 scalp clones. Shared TCR sequences between patients were less evident than in mice, which may be partly attributable to HLA diversity in the patient population. Compared with normal scalp, lesional scalp had higher clonality and more expanded CD8+ clones, particularly in alopecia totalis/universalis, a pattern that suggests antigenic drive.

According to the germline V gene, CDR1 reads SNHLY and CDR2 reads FYNNEI. V is cut back by 6 bases and J by 1 base, with 3 bases in the junction unmatched. Including the terminal cysteine and phenylalanine, the CDR3 comprises 14 residues. The read is trimmed to its CDR3 DNA, 42 bases read in frame from base 1. The sequences come from CD4+ T cells sorted from blood, collected at week 4, from a patient treated with tofacitinib. Recombination connected TRBV2 to TRBJ1-1; 9 central nucleotides agree with TRBD1. This TCR derives from a human donor with alopecia areata. In nucleotides, the sequence is TGTGCCAGCAGGAGGGGACAGGGGAACACTGAAGCTTTCTTT. It codes for CASRRGQGNTEAFF.